The 17 T cell receptor beta chains below were found in one sample sequenced in a study of T cell repertoires in cytomegalovirus infection. Antigens for these TCRs are unknown. Each CDR3 protein is one row after TCRdb ran MiXCR on the reads. The sample holds hundreds of thousands of distinct CDR3 sequences, about 31% seen once. Specimen: cultured CD8+ T cells from PBMCs, collected from culture after CMV antigen stimulation. The receptors derive from a human donor in good health (CMV status not recorded). Some clones in this sample may be carry-over from other donors' samples.

The CDR3 DNA reads as TGCAGTGCTAGAGATCGGGCAGGTAGCTACTACGAGCAGTACGTC. This gives the protein CSARDRAGSYYEQYV. The rearrangement uses TRBV20-1 and TRBJ2-7; D not certain. V lost 0 bases and J 3 bases, leaving 15 bases between the germline ends. Germline V lookup: CDR1 DFQATT, CDR2 SNEGSKA (reference sequence). This CDR3 has 15 amino acids.

This clonotype was observed many times. This chain connects TRBV7-6 to TRBJ2-1, with 11 bases aligning to TRBD1. The junction had 5 bases not matched to a gene; V was cut back by 5 bases and J by 11 bases. The germline V gene encodes CDR1 SGHVS and CDR2 FNYEAQ. This CDR3 is 13 amino acids long. CDR3 sequence: CASSEGQGAKQFF. As DNA, the CDR3 is TGTGCCAGCAGCGAAGGACAGGGGGCGAAGCAGTTCTTC.

This clonotype was recorded a few times. V gene TRBV6-1 combines with J gene TRBJ1-2; D perhaps matches TRBD1 (5 bases). The ends were cut back, 5 bases at V and 5 bases at J, with 18 bases in the middle. Germline-derived CDR1 and CDR2 are MNHNS and SASEGT. CDR3 size: 15 residues. CDR3 residues: CASSSEIDSPYGYTF. CDR3 in DNA: TGTGCCAGCAGTTCCGAAATCGACAGCCCTTATGGCTACACCTTC.

This clonotype has just a few counts. The rearrangement uses TRBV5-1 and TRBJ2-1; D is perhaps TRBD1 (6 bases). V was clipped by 3 bases and J by 2 bases, with 12 bases between them. The CDR3 length is 15 residues. Germline CDR1 and CDR2: SGHRS and YFSETQ. The CDR3 DNA is TGCGCCAGCAGCTCGACAGGTCCCCCCTACAATGAGCAGTTCTTC. This codes for CASSSTGPPYNEQFF.

The rearrangement uses TRBV5-5 and TRBJ2-3; possibly TRBD1 for D (6 bases). The CDR3 is made up of 14 amino acids. CDR1 SGHKS and CDR2 YYEKEE come from the germline V gene (reference sequence). With 0 bases removed from V and 6 bases from J, the gap between germline ends came to 11 bases. The DNA of the CDR3 is TGTGCCAGCAGCTTGGGGGGGCCATGGGATACGCAGTATTTT. Translated, it gives CASSLGGPWDTQYF.

There are a few counts of this clonotype. This chain links TRBV27 with TRBJ2-5; 12 nucleotides line up with TRBD2. This CDR3 is 14 amino acids long. The germline CDR1 and CDR2 sequences are MNHEY and SMNVEV (reference sequence). V shed 6 bases, J shed 4 bases, and the junction held 3 bases outside the gene matches. CDR3 bases: TGTGCCAGCAGGCTAGCGGGGGGGCCAGAGACCCAGTACTTC. This translates into CASRLAGGPETQYF.

This chain links TRBV6-5 with TRBJ1-6; possibly TRBD1 for D (6 bases). This CDR3 comprises 19 residues. The V end lost 0 bases, the J end lost 9 bases, and 24 bases lay between the germline ends. The germline V gene has CDR1 MNHEY and CDR2 SVGAGI. The CDR3: CASSYSSVLGRQGGSPLHF. CDR3 sequence (DNA): TGTGCCAGCAGTTACTCGTCCGTATTGGGACGCCAAGGGGGTTCACCCCTCCACTTT.

The chain recombines TRBV11-2 with TRBJ1-6, with TRBD1 matching over 7 bases. Germline CDR1 reads SGHAT; CDR2 reads FQNNGV. V lost 2 bases to trimming and J lost 6 bases; unmatched junction nucleotides: 1. CDR3 length: 14 residues. CDR3 DNA: TGTGCCAGCAGCTTAAGGGGGCCTAATTCACCCCTCCACTTT. It specifies CASSLRGPNSPLHF.

The J gene is TRBJ1-3, the V gene TRBV6-5, with unresolved D. Germline V gene lookup returns CDR1 MNHEY and CDR2 SVGAGI. V was pared by 6 bases and J by 2 bases, with 17 bases between. The CDR3 extends over 16 amino acids. CDR3 in amino acids: CASRSTIRAPGNTIYF. The CDR3 bases are TGTGCCAGCAGAAGCACTATCCGGGCCCCTGGAAACACCATATATTTT.

The chain combines TRBV6-1 with TRBJ2-7; 8 positions match TRBD1. The CDR3 spans 12 residues. The germline V gene has CDR1 MNHNS and CDR2 SASEGT. CDR3 DNA sequence: TGTGCCAACAGTCTTCGGACAGGGGAGCAGTACGTC. Translated: CANSLRTGEQYV.

As for this clonotype: With a much larger clone just one base away, this may be a read error. This chain connects TRBV7-6 to TRBJ2-7; 7 nucleotides align to TRBD1. V trimming: 4 bases; J trimming: 6 bases; junction bases outside the gene matches: 6. Germline-derived CDR1 and CDR2 are SGHVS and FNYEAQ. CDR3 size: 13 residues. The CDR3 protein is CASSSGTASEQYF. For the CDR3, the DNA is TGTGCCAGCAGCTCCGGGACAGCCTCCGAGCAGTACTTC.

This clonotype was found once. The chain links TRBV6-2 or TRBV6-3 to TRBJ2-1; 9 bases match TRBD2. Trimming cost V 2 bases and J 8 bases; bases outside gene matches: 13. Looked up from germline, CDR1 is MNHEY and CDR2 is SVGEGT. The CDR3 extends over 17 amino acids. In DNA, the CDR3 is TGTGCCAGCAGTTACCTGGGGGGAGCGGGGGGCGTCTATGAGCAGTTCTTC. Amino acid sequence: CASSYLGGAGGVYEQFF.

The V call is TRBV12-3 or TRBV12-4, the J call TRBJ2-3; 10 bases agree with TRBD2. V lost 3 bases to trimming and J lost 5 bases; unmatched junction nucleotides: 11. This CDR3 is 17 amino acids long. CDR3 in amino acids: CASSFSPAGGPEDTQYF. Here the CDR3 DNA reads TGTGCCAGCAGTTTTAGTCCAGCGGGGGGGCCTGAAGATACGCAGTATTTT.

In its sample, this clonotype was seen a few times. CDR3 bases: TGCAGCGTACGCGGGACTAGCGGCTCAACCTACGAGCAGTACTTC. Translation gives CSVRGTSGSTYEQYF. The chain uses TRBV29-1 and TRBJ2-7; 11 nucleotides match TRBD2. CDR3 length: 15 amino acids. The V gene's germline CDR1 is SQVTM and CDR2 ANQGSEA. V shed 6 bases and J 2 bases; nucleotides not matched to a gene: 9.

This clonotype was observed once. A read error is possible here, since a much larger clone lies one base away. The CDR3 reads CASSSTGDIGEKLFF. The CDR3 bases are TGTGCCAGCAGCTCGACAGGGGACATAGGGGAAAAACTGTTTTTT. The rearrangement uses TRBV7-2 and TRBJ1-4, with 8 bases aligning to TRBD1. Per germline, CDR1 SGHTA and CDR2 FQGNSA. The V and J ends lost 4 bases and 8 bases, in that order; junction bases with no gene match: 9. This CDR3 contains 15 residues.

This clonotype was seen more than once but under ten times. The chain couples TRBV7-8 to TRBJ1-5; 8 positions match TRBD1. Germline CDR1 is SGHVS and CDR2 is FQNEAQ. The length of the CDR3 is 14 residues. J gave up 6 bases and V 7 bases, and 8 bases lay outside the gene matches. The CDR3 spells CASNLQGEGQPQHF. The DNA of the CDR3 is TGTGCCAGCAACCTACAGGGGGAGGGTCAGCCCCAGCATTTT.

V usage is TRBV14 and J usage is TRBJ1-2, with D perhaps matching TRBD1 (6 bases). This CDR3 region has 14 residues. Deletions cut 1 base from V and 4 bases from J, with 10 bases between. CDR1 SGHDN and CDR2 FVKESK come from the germline V gene. The CDR3 DNA reads as TGTGCCAGCAGCCAAGGACAGGTTGGCTATGGCTACACCTTC. Translating gives CASSQGQVGYGYTF.